This entry lists 16 T cell receptor beta chains sequenced from one sample in a study of cytomegalovirus exposure and HLA in healthy donors. Clones were sequenced by immunoSEQ multiplex PCR, and TCRdb holds only the in-frame ones, with some missing. The sample lists 250,000 to 350,000 clones; 70% to 90% were seen once. The material sequenced was PBMCs. The origin of the receptors is a man younger than 45 in good health and CMV-seronegative.

CDR3 sequence reads: CASSIVKGLRSNQPQHF. The CDR3 DNA follows: TGTGCCAGTAGTATAGTAAAGGGGCTCCGGAGCAATCAGCCCCAGCATTTT. V is TRBV19 and J is TRBJ1-5; maybe TRBD1 (5 bases). This CDR3 is 17 amino acids long. CDR1 is LNHDA and CDR2 is SQIVND in the germline V gene (reference sequence). The V gene lost 1 base and the J gene lost 1 base, with 14 bases spanning the gap.

The V gene is TRBV18, the J gene TRBJ2-1; 7 bases are shared with TRBD1. Germline V gene data show CDR1 as KGHSH and CDR2 as LQKENI. Unmatched junction bases numbered 6, after V lost 3 bases and J lost 1 base. The CDR3 sequence is 16 residues long. CDR3 region: CASSPLLQGSYNEQFF. In DNA form, the CDR3 reads TGTGCCAGCTCACCGTTATTACAGGGGTCCTACAATGAGCAGTTCTTC. The full variable domain, in which reference TRBV18 and TRBJ2-1 provide the parts outside the CDR3, is NAGVMQNPRHLVRRRGQEARLRCSPMKGHSHVYWYRQLPEEGLKFMVYLQKENIIDESGMPKERFSAEFPKEGPSILRIQQVVRGDSAAYFCASSPLLQGSYNEQFFGPGTRLTVL.

This clone was seen just once. The genes are TRBV27 and TRBJ2-7; possible D gene TRBD1, 5 bases. Germline V gene sequence: CDR1 MNHEY, CDR2 SMNVEV (reference sequence). The CDR3 totals 13 residues. Deletions cut 6 bases from V and 3 bases from J, with 12 bases between. The CDR3 region is CASSMTENYEQYF. CDR3 bases: TGTGCCAGCAGCATGACAGAAAACTACGAGCAGTACTTC.

Here the CDR3 reads CASSEALRGIDTEAFF. For the CDR3, the DNA is TGTGCCAGCAGTGAAGCGCTTCGGGGGATAGACACTGAAGCTTTCTTT. The V call is TRBV6-1, the J call TRBJ1-1, with D perhaps matching TRBD1 (5 bases). The CDR3 consists of 16 residues. CDR1 and CDR2 from the germline V gene are MNHNS and SASEGT. Trimming took off 0 bases at V and 3 bases at J, with 14 bases between the two ends.

V is TRBV27 and J is TRBJ1-2; 7 bases line up with TRBD1. The length of the CDR3 is 14 residues. J gave up 2 bases and V 6 bases, and 6 bases lay outside the gene matches. CDR1 is MNHEY, CDR2 SMNVEV, per germline (reference sequence). CDR3 region: CASRNDRENYGYTF. Written as DNA, the CDR3 is TGTGCCAGCAGGAATGACAGGGAGAACTATGGCTACACCTTC.

This clone was counted only a few times. V is TRBV27 and J is TRBJ1-2, with D perhaps TRBD1 (5 bases). The V and J ends lost 2 bases and 0 bases respectively, with 7 bases between them. The V gene's germline CDR1 is MNHEY and CDR2 SMNVEV (reference sequence). The CDR3 loop spans 14 amino acids. This CDR3 is CASSLQGPNYGYTF. The DNA for the CDR3 is TGTGCCAGCAGTTTACAGGGCCCTAACTATGGCTACACCTTC.

The chain recombines TRBV5-4 with TRBJ2-7; D is possibly TRBD1 (6 bases). The germline CDR1 and CDR2 sequences are SGHNT and YYREEE (reference sequence). The CDR3 is 15 residues long. The V gene lost 3 bases and the J gene lost 4 bases, with 17 bases spanning the gap. The CDR3 DNA is TGTGCCAGCAGCTCCTCGAGGACAGAAAATTACGAGCAGTACTTC. It specifies CASSSSRTENYEQYF.

This clone came up a few times. The rearrangement joins TRBV29-1 to TRBJ2-7; D is undetermined. The CDR3 has 11 amino acids. In germline, CDR1 is SQVTM, CDR2 ANQGSEA. CDR3 sequence reads: CSANGDYEQYF. CDR3 DNA sequence: TGCAGTGCCAACGGTGACTACGAGCAGTACTTC.

The rearrangement joins TRBV18 to TRBJ2-7; weak D call: TRBD1 (6 bases). CDR1 KGHSH and CDR2 LQKENI come from the germline V gene. Trimming pared 0 bases from V and 5 bases from J, leaving 17 bases between. This CDR3 spans 16 amino acids. The CDR3 spells CASSPPSGTGPHEQYF. The CDR3, as DNA: TGTGCCAGCTCACCACCGTCGGGAACAGGGCCCCACGAGCAGTACTTC.

The CDR3 spells CARRRTANSPLHF. CDR3 bases: TGTGCCAGGCGCCGGACAGCTAATTCACCCCTCCACTTT. This rearrangement joins TRBV21-1 to TRBJ1-6; the D call of TRBD1 is as the table states it, not checked on the DNA. TRBV21-1 is given as a pseudogene. The CDR3 is 13 amino acids.

V and J are TRBV5-5 and TRBJ1-2, with a tentative D call TRBD1 (6 bases). CDR1 SGHKS and CDR2 YYEKEE come from the germline V gene (reference sequence). V was cut by 3 bases and J by 3 bases, with 9 bases left in between. This CDR3 has 13 residues. The CDR3 nucleotides are TGTGCCAGCAGCTCGACAGGCGACTATGGCTACACCTTC. Protein: CASSSTGDYGYTF.

This clone was seen just once. The V gene is TRBV5-1, the J gene TRBJ2-5; D gene uncertain. The CDR3 spans 11 residues. Germline values: CDR1 SGHRS, CDR2 YFSETQ. V was shortened by 5 bases and J by 4 bases, with 6 bases between the two germline ends. In DNA form, the CDR3 reads TGCGCCAGCAGAGAGGTAGAGACCCAGTACTTC. It translates to CASREVETQYF.

A few counts support this clone. V usage is TRBV10-1 and J usage is TRBJ2-7; 7 bases line up with TRBD1. After removal of 6 bases from V and 0 bases from J, the junction contained 8 bases not matched to a gene. Germline loops: CDR1 WNHNN, CDR2 SYGVQD (reference sequence). The CDR3 is made up of 15 amino acids. The CDR3 DNA sequence: TGCGCCAGCAGCCAAACCACAGGGGTCTCCTACGAGCAGTACTTC. Amino acid sequence: CASSQTTGVSYEQYF.

Points on this clone: The junction shows a germline mismatch at one end, possibly a read error. This sequence joins TRBV15 and TRBJ2-7; a weak D match, TRBD1 (6 bases). The length of the CDR3 is 15 residues. Germline-derived CDR1 and CDR2 are LNHNV and YYDKDF (reference sequence). Here the CDR3 DNA reads TGTGCCACCAGCGGAGACAGGTTGAGCTCCTACGAGCAGTACTTC. Protein: CATSGDRLSSYEQYF.

The chain uses TRBV7-6 and TRBJ2-5; no firm D call. CDR3 length: 13 amino acids. Trimming removed 4 bases from V and 2 bases from J, with 8 bases in between. Germline CDR1 is SGHVS and CDR2 is FNYEAQ. In DNA form, the CDR3 reads TGTGCCAGCAGCTATAGCCGGCAAGAGACCCAGTACTTC. It specifies CASSYSRQETQYF.

The chain links TRBV5-1 to TRBJ2-1, with a weak D call TRBD2 (6 bases). CDR1 is SGHRS and CDR2 is YFSETQ in the germline V gene. Trimming cost V 4 bases and J 0 bases, with 11 bases left between them. The CDR3 contains 15 residues. In DNA, the CDR3 is TGCGCCAGCAGCCCTCGGACTATCTCCTACAATGAGCAGTTCTTC. It codes for CASSPRTISYNEQFF.